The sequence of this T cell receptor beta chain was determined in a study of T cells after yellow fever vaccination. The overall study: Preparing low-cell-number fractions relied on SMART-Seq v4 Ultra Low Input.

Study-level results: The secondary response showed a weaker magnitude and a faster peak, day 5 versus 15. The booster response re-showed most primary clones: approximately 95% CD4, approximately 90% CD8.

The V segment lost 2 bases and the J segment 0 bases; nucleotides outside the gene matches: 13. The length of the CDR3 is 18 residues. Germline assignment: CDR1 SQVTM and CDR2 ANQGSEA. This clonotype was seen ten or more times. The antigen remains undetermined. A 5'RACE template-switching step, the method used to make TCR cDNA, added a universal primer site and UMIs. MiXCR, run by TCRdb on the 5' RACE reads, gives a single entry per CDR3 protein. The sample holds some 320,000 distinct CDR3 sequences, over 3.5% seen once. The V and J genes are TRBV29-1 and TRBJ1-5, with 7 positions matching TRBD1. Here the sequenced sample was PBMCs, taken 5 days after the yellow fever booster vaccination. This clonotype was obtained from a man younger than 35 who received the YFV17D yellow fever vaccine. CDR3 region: CSVEFNPGQNYSNQPQHF. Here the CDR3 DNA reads TGCAGCGTTGAATTCAACCCGGGACAGAACTATAGCAATCAGCCCCAGCATTTT.